This record looks at one TCR beta chain sequence and its context. This entry comes from a study of T cell changes during pregnancy in multiple sclerosis. The germline CDR1 and CDR2 sequences are LNHDA and SQIVND (reference sequence). Between the trimmed V and J ends, which lost 3 bases and 4 bases, there was a span of 15 bases. This CDR3 comprises 15 residues. Sequencing was performed with immunoSEQ multiplex PCR; in TCRdb, only in-frame clones are kept and a portion is missing. The sample lists 70,000 to 100,000 clones, about 92% occurring once. The genes are TRBV19 and TRBJ1-2; perhaps TRBD1 as D (5 bases). The specimen comprised peripheral blood, sampled in the first trimester of pregnancy. The TCR comes from a female donor with multiple sclerosis, enrolled in a pregnancy study. CDR3 nucleotides: TGTGCCAGTAGTATTAGCGGGGCCGAGACCTATGGCTACACCTTC. It specifies CASSISGAETYGYTF.